These T cell receptor beta chains were read from a single sample in a study of T cells in localized non-small cell lung cancer. Sequencing used immunoSEQ multiplex PCR; TCRdb keeps in-frame clones, though not all of them. The table shows about 13,000 clones, with roughly 80% occurring only once. The sample consisted of peripheral blood, taken before any cancer treatment. These receptors all stem from a male donor aged 60 or over with stage I squamous cell lung carcinoma. Each CDR3 is given with its conserved first and last residue. Fields, in order: D gene, J gene, V gene, CDR3 length, clone size, CDR3 DNA, CDR3 protein. A D gene is named only where the DNA matches it firmly. Clone size is stated in some rows and not others, as once, few, many or a class when expanded.

- | TRBJ2-5 | TRBV2 | 15 | - | TGTGCCAGCAGTGAGTCGCCAGAGCCCCAAGAGACCCAGTACTTC | CASSESPEPQETQYF
- | TRBJ2-1 | TRBV15 | 14 | - | TGTGCCACCAGCAGAGATGGAGGGGGCAATGAGCAGTTCTTC | CATSRDGGGNEQFF
- | TRBJ2-6 | TRBV6-5 | 14 | - | TGTGCCAGCGGGAGCGTCTCTGGGGCCAACGTCCTGACTTTC | CASGSVSGANVLTF
- | TRBJ2-7 | TRBV6-1 | 15 | - | TGTGCCAGCAAGGTACAGTACAGCGGCATGGGTGAGCAGTACTTC | CASKVQYSGMGEQYF
- | TRBJ2-3 | TRBV19 | 15 | - | TGTGCCAGTAGTATGGGCGGGATCTCGACAGATACGCAGTATTTT | CASSMGGISTDTQYF
- | TRBJ1-1 | TRBV5-6 | 14 | - | TGTGCCAGCAGCTTTCGAGGCGGCTCTTCTGAAGCTTTCTTT | CASSFRGGSSEAFF
TRBD2 | TRBJ2-1 | TRBV27 | 15 | - | TGTGCCAGCAGCCAGGTTACGGGAGGCTACAATGAGCAGTTCTTC | CASSQVTGGYNEQFF
- | TRBJ2-3 | TRBV5-1 | 14 | - | TGCGCCAGCAGTTGGGGGAGCGGAGAAAATACGCAGTATTTT | CASSWGSGENTQYF
- | TRBJ2-3 | TRBV11-2 | 16 | - | TGTGCCAGCAGCTTAATGGTGGGAAATGGCGCAGATACGCAGTATTTT | CASSLMVGNGADTQYF
- | TRBJ2-5 | TRBV5-5 | 14 | - | TGTGCCAGCAGCGCGGGACAGCCAGGGGAGACCCAGTACTTC | CASSAGQPGETQYF
- | TRBJ2-3 | TRBV5-6 | 15 | - | TGTGCCAGCAGCTTGGGGGGACGCAGCACAGATACGCAGTATTTT | CASSLGGRSTDTQYF
- | TRBJ1-6 | TRBV5-1 | 15 | - | TGCGCCAGCAGCTTGGAAGGCGGGCTTCAGGCACCCCTCCACTTT | CASSLEGGLQAPLHF
- | TRBJ2-6 | TRBV11-1 | 15 | - | TGTGCCAGCAGCTTTACAGGTCTGGGGGCCAACGTCCTGACTTTC | CASSFTGLGANVLTF
- | TRBJ1-1 | TRBV4-2 | 15 | - | TGTGCCAGCAGCCAAGATACCACGACGAACACTGAAGCTTTCTTT | CASSQDTTTNTEAFF
- | TRBJ1-2 | TRBV7-3 | 14 | - | TGTGCCAGCGGACGAACAGGGTTAGGCTATGGCTACACCTTC | CASGRTGLGYGYTF
TRBD1 | TRBJ1-2 | TRBV7-9 | 14 | - | TGTGCCAGCAGTGGACAGGGTCATGACTATGGCTACACCTTC | CASSGQGHDYGYTF
- | TRBJ2-7 | TRBV19 | 14 | - | TGTGCCAGTAGTGCGAGGCTATACTCCTACGAGCAGTACTTC | CASSARLYSYEQYF
TRBD2 | TRBJ2-2 | TRBV29-1 | 17 | once | TGCAGCGTACACCCTGGACTAGCGGGATCGCGGCACGGGGAGCTGTTTTTT | CSVHPGLAGSRHGELFF
- | TRBJ2-7 | TRBV7-9 | 14 | - | TGTGCCAGCAGCAACATTGCCAGGGGAATCGTGCAGTACTTC | CASSNIARGIVQYF
- | TRBJ2-7 | TRBV5-1 | 15 | - | TGCGCCAGCAGCTCCAACAGGGAGGTGCCCTACGAGCAGTACTTC | CASSSNREVPYEQYF
TRBD2 | TRBJ2-1 | TRBV10-3 | 14 | - | TGTGCCATCAGTGGACTAGCGGATTACAATGAGCAGTTCTTC | CAISGLADYNEQFF
TRBD1 | TRBJ1-1 | TRBV10-3 | 14 | - | TGTGCCATCGGCCGACAGGGGGGAAACACTGAAGCTTTCTTT | CAIGRQGGNTEAFF
- | TRBJ1-1 | TRBV11-2 | 13 | - | TGTGCCAGCAGCTGGGCCGGGGACACTGAAGCTTTCTTT | CASSWAGDTEAFF
- | TRBJ1-3 | TRBV6-1 | 13 | few | TGTGCCAGTACGACCTACTCTGGAAACACCATATATTTT | CASTTYSGNTIYF
- | TRBJ1-2 | TRBV7-7 | 13 | few | TGTGCCAGCAGCCAGGGGAGGAAAAATGGCTACACCTTC | CASSQGRKNGYTF
TRBD2 | TRBJ2-1 | TRBV12-5 | 14 | - | TGTGCTAGTGGGGGGACTAGCGGGTCGAATGAGCAGTTCTTC | CASGGTSGSNEQFF
- | TRBJ2-3 | TRBV9 | 17 | few | TGTGCCAGCAGCGTAGCTCCCCCAGGCTCTGGCACAGATACGCAGTATTTT | CASSVAPPGSGTDTQYF
- | TRBJ2-1 | TRBV10-3 | 15 | once | TGTGCCATCAGTGAAATCGGGACACCCTACAATGAGCAGTTCTTC | CAISEIGTPYNEQFF
- | TRBJ2-5 | TRBV18 | 17 | - | TGTGCCAGCTCACCACCCCGGGGTAGCGGAGGGGGAGAGACCCAGTACTTC | CASSPPRGSGGGETQYF
- | TRBJ2-2 | TRBV27 | 12 | - | TGTGCCAGCCAAGAGAGGACCGGGGAGCTGTTTTTT | CASQERTGELFF
- | TRBJ2-1 | TRBV29-1 | 12 | - | TGCCCGCCCCCATGCGGGGACAATGAGCAGTTCTTC | CPPPCGDNEQFF
- | TRBJ2-2 | TRBV30 | 16 | - | TGTGCCTGGAGGGGAAGGGGGTTTAGTAACACCGGGGAGCTGTTTTTT | CAWRGRGFSNTGELFF
- | TRBJ1-3 | TRBV25-1 | 14 | few | TGTGCCAGCAGTGGCAGGGATGCTGGAAACACCATATATTTT | CASSGRDAGNTIYF
TRBD1 | TRBJ1-1 | TRBV10-3 | 13 | - | TGTGCCATCAGGCAGGGGGCAGACACTGAAGCTTTCTTT | CAIRQGADTEAFF
- | TRBJ1-5 | TRBV6-5 | 16 | few | TGTGCCAGCAGTTTGGGGGTAGGGTATAGCAATCAGCCCCAGCATTTT | CASSLGVGYSNQPQHF